These T cell receptor beta chains were read from a single sample in a study of blood T cell repertoires in COVID-19. Produced via immunoSEQ multiplex PCR; TCRdb's table is partial and in-frame only. The data show 150,000 to 200,000 clones, 92% seen once. Sequences were obtained from peripheral blood. The receptors stem from a man under 40 with COVID-19, enrolled during active disease. CDR3s include the opening cysteine and the closing phenylalanine or tryptophan. Each record gives: CDR3 DNA, CDR3 protein, J gene, D gene, V gene, CDR3 length, clone size. D genes are given only for firm matches. Clone sizes are given selectively: once, few, many, or a class where the clone is expanded.

DNA: TGTGCCATCAGAGGGACACTTGGGACTGAAGCTTTCTTT
CDR3: CAIRGTLGTEAFF
J: TRBJ1-1
D: -
V: TRBV10-3
length: 13
size: -

DNA: TGTGCCAGCAGTCTAGGTGGAACAGGGGGGCCCCAGCATTTT
CDR3: CASSLGGTGGPQHF
J: TRBJ1-5
D: TRBD1
V: TRBV25-1
length: 14
size: -

DNA: TGTGCCAGCCGATTTACAGGGACTAATGAAAAACTGTTTTTT
CDR3: CASRFTGTNEKLFF
J: TRBJ1-4
D: -
V: TRBV7-2
length: 14
size: -

DNA: TGTGCCAGCAGCTCGGACAGTACCTACGAGCAGTACTTC
CDR3: CASSSDSTYEQYF
J: TRBJ2-7
D: -
V: TRBV11-2
length: 13
size: -

DNA: TGTGCCAGCAGTGAGGGACAGCTTTACTACGAGCAGTACTTC
CDR3: CASSEGQLYYEQYF
J: TRBJ2-7
D: TRBD1
V: TRBV2
length: 14
size: -

DNA: TGCGCCAGCAGCCCGGACAGGGGAACCTACGAGCAGTACTTC
CDR3: CASSPDRGTYEQYF
J: TRBJ2-7
D: TRBD1
V: TRBV5-1
length: 14
size: -

DNA: TGTGCCAGCAGCTTAAGTATGAACACTGAAGCTTTCTTT
CDR3: CASSLSMNTEAFF
J: TRBJ1-1
D: -
V: TRBV7-3
length: 13
size: -

DNA: TGTGCCAGCAGATCCGGGACAGACTATGGCTACACCTTC
CDR3: CASRSGTDYGYTF
J: TRBJ1-2
D: TRBD1
V: TRBV5-4
length: 13
size: -

DNA: TGTGCCAGCAGCTCTCCTAGGACAGGGGTGTTCGATCGCGGAAACACCATATATTTT
CDR3: CASSSPRTGVFDRGNTIYF
J: TRBJ1-3
D: TRBD1
V: TRBV7-2
length: 19
size: -

DNA: TGTGCCAGCAGTTACAGGGGGAGAAACACTGAAGCTTTCTTT
CDR3: CASSYRGRNTEAFF
J: TRBJ1-1
D: TRBD1
V: TRBV27
length: 14
size: -

DNA: TGTGCCAGCAGCTCCAATAGGAACACTGAAGCTTTCTTT
CDR3: CASSSNRNTEAFF
J: TRBJ1-1
D: -
V: TRBV7-3
length: 13
size: -

DNA: TGTGCCAGCAGTTTGTGGGGGGGGGAGGCCTATGGCTACACCTTC
CDR3: CASSLWGGEAYGYTF
J: TRBJ1-2
D: -
V: TRBV27
length: 15
size: -

DNA: TGTGCCAGCTCACCCCGGACTAGCGGGGACTACGAGCAGTACTTC
CDR3: CASSPRTSGDYEQYF
J: TRBJ2-7
D: TRBD2
V: TRBV18
length: 15
size: -

DNA: TGTGCCAGCAGCAAAGACGAGGGTTGTAGCAATCAGCCCCAGCATTTT
CDR3: CASSKDEGCSNQPQHF
J: TRBJ1-5
D: -
V: TRBV21-1
length: 16
size: -

DNA: TGTGCCAGCAGCGGAAACAGGGGGAGATCACCCCTCCACTTT
CDR3: CASSGNRGRSPLHF
J: TRBJ1-6
D: TRBD1
V: TRBV9
length: 14
size: few

DNA: TGTGCCTGGGGGAGCGGTGCCTACAATGAGCAGTTCTTC
CDR3: CAWGSGAYNEQFF
J: TRBJ2-1
D: -
V: TRBV30
length: 13
size: -

DNA: TGTGCCAGTATGGCCCTCTTCGGTGACGAGACTGGCGCATTGGGCGAGCAGTACTTC
CDR3: CASMALFGDETGALGEQYF
J: TRBJ2-7
D: -
V: TRBV19
length: 19
size: -

DNA: TGCGCCAGCAGCCTCGACAGGGATCAGCCCCAGCATTTT
CDR3: CASSLDRDQPQHF
J: TRBJ1-5
D: TRBD1
V: TRBV5-1
length: 13
size: -

DNA: TGTGCCAGCAGCCAAGATTATGGGACAGGACTTTACAATGAGCAGTTCTTC
CDR3: CASSQDYGTGLYNEQFF
J: TRBJ2-1
D: TRBD1
V: TRBV14
length: 17
size: -

DNA: TGTGCCAGCAGTTACTCATCCTGGCGGAGCTATGGCTACACCTTC
CDR3: CASSYSSWRSYGYTF
J: TRBJ1-2
D: -
V: TRBV6-5
length: 15
size: -

DNA: TGTGCCAGCAGCCCCTACCTAACCGGGACAGGGGATCAGCCCCAGCATTTT
CDR3: CASSPYLTGTGDQPQHF
J: TRBJ1-5
D: TRBD1
V: TRBV7-2
length: 17
size: -

DNA: TGTGCCAGCAGTTTCAGAGAGGGGACAGTCTATGGCTACACCTTC
CDR3: CASSFREGTVYGYTF
J: TRBJ1-2
D: TRBD1
V: TRBV7-2
length: 15
size: few

DNA: TGTGCCAGCAGCCAAGGGACAGGGAGTGGCTACACCTTC
CDR3: CASSQGTGSGYTF
J: TRBJ1-2
D: TRBD1
V: TRBV9
length: 13
size: -

DNA: TGTGCCAGCACGGACAGGCCTAGCACAGATACGCAGTATTTT
CDR3: CASTDRPSTDTQYF
J: TRBJ2-3
D: TRBD1
V: TRBV6-6
length: 14
size: -

DNA: TGTGCCAGCAGCCCAGGGGTCCTCTTCTACGAGCAGTACTTC
CDR3: CASSPGVLFYEQYF
J: TRBJ2-7
D: -
V: TRBV6-2/TRBV6-3
length: 14
size: few

DNA: TGTGCCAGCAGCTTAGTCGGCACAGGGGGCTCCTACAATGAGCAGTTCTTC
CDR3: CASSLVGTGGSYNEQFF
J: TRBJ2-1
D: TRBD1
V: TRBV7-8
length: 17
size: once

DNA: TGTGCCAGCAGCTTGGAGGGAGCCACAGATACGCAGTATTTT
CDR3: CASSLEGATDTQYF
J: TRBJ2-3
D: -
V: TRBV5-8
length: 14
size: -

DNA: TGTGCCAGCAGTGAGGATAGCTCCTACAATGAGCAGTTCTTC
CDR3: CASSEDSSYNEQFF
J: TRBJ2-1
D: -
V: TRBV27
length: 14
size: -

DNA: TGTGCCACCAGTGATTTGACTAGCGCGAACACCGGGGAGCTGTTTTTT
CDR3: CATSDLTSANTGELFF
J: TRBJ2-2
D: TRBD2
V: TRBV24-1
length: 16
size: -

DNA: TGTGCCAGTACAGGGGCCCCTTCCTACAATGAGCAGTTCTTC
CDR3: CASTGAPSYNEQFF
J: TRBJ2-1
D: -
V: TRBV19
length: 14
size: -

DNA: TGTGCCAGCAGCCGCGGACTAGCGGGAGCGCGAGGGTACGAGCAGTACTTC
CDR3: CASSRGLAGARGYEQYF
J: TRBJ2-7
D: TRBD2
V: TRBV7-2
length: 17
size: -

DNA: TGTGCCAGCAGTGAATGGCAGGGTGGCTACACCTTC
CDR3: CASSEWQGGYTF
J: TRBJ1-2
D: -
V: TRBV2
length: 12
size: once

DNA: TGTGCCAGCAGTTACTCGAGTCTCGCCCTTTTCCTCTCTGGGGCCAACGTCCTGACTTTC
CDR3: CASSYSSLALFLSGANVLTF
J: TRBJ2-6
D: -
V: TRBV6-2/TRBV6-3
length: 20
size: -

DNA: TGTGCCAGCACCCCGGGAGTGGGGGTGGGGGAGCAGTACTTC
CDR3: CASTPGVGVGEQYF
J: TRBJ2-7
D: -
V: TRBV6-5
length: 14
size: -

DNA: TGTGCCAGCGGGGACCCGGGACAGGGGTTTTATAGCAATCAGCCCCAGCATTTT
CDR3: CASGDPGQGFYSNQPQHF
J: TRBJ1-5
D: TRBD1
V: TRBV2
length: 18
size: -

DNA: TGTGCCAGCTCACCACCTACCGGACAGGGACCCACTGAAGCTTTCTTT
CDR3: CASSPPTGQGPTEAFF
J: TRBJ1-1
D: TRBD1
V: TRBV18
length: 16
size: -

DNA: TGTGCTAGTGGTCCTTCCCCCCGGGACAGGGGATTTACCTATGGCTACACCTTC
CDR3: CASGPSPRDRGFTYGYTF
J: TRBJ1-2
D: TRBD1
V: TRBV12-5
length: 18
size: -

DNA: TGTGCCAGCAGCCCCTGGACAGGGATGAGCTCCTACGAGCAGTACTTC
CDR3: CASSPWTGMSSYEQYF
J: TRBJ2-7
D: TRBD1
V: TRBV7-9
length: 16
size: -

DNA: TGCGCCAGCAGCCAAGAGGAGGGAAGCTATGGCTACACCTTC
CDR3: CASSQEEGSYGYTF
J: TRBJ1-2
D: -
V: TRBV4-3
length: 14
size: -

DNA: TGTGCCAGCAGCTTGACTAGGGGAGGATCCTACGAGCAGTACTTC
CDR3: CASSLTRGGSYEQYF
J: TRBJ2-7
D: -
V: TRBV7-2
length: 15
size: few

DNA: TGTGCCAGCAGCTTAAAGCAGGGTTTAGACACTGAAGCTTTCTTT
CDR3: CASSLKQGLDTEAFF
J: TRBJ1-1
D: -
V: TRBV7-3
length: 15
size: -

DNA: TGTGCCAGCAGTGAAGCAACCGGTAACAATGAGCAGTTCTTC
CDR3: CASSEATGNNEQFF
J: TRBJ2-1
D: -
V: TRBV2
length: 14
size: -

DNA: TGTGCCGCAGGGGAGATCGCCGGCTACACCTTC
CDR3: CAAGEIAGYTF
J: TRBJ1-2
D: -
V: TRBV19
length: 11
size: -

DNA: TGTGCTAGTGGTTTGGTACCCGGGGGACAGGGGTGGTTGGACACTGAAGCTTTCTTT
CDR3: CASGLVPGGQGWLDTEAFF
J: TRBJ1-1
D: TRBD1
V: TRBV12-5
length: 19
size: -

DNA: TGTGCCAGCAGTGAATCGGGTGAAGCTTTCTTT
CDR3: CASSESGEAFF
J: TRBJ1-1
D: -
V: TRBV25-1
length: 11
size: -

DNA: TGTGCCAGCAGTGAAATGAGTTATACCTATTCACCCCTCCACTTT
CDR3: CASSEMSYTYSPLHF
J: TRBJ1-6
D: -
V: TRBV6-1
length: 15
size: -

DNA: TGTGCCAGCACCCGGGGGGTTAGGGGCGAAGAGACCCAGTACTTC
CDR3: CASTRGVRGEETQYF
J: TRBJ2-5
D: TRBD2
V: TRBV7-9
length: 15
size: -

DNA: TGTGCCAGCAGCCAAGTCTCCCGTCTAGTTTCTCTAGAGACCCAGTACTTC
CDR3: CASSQVSRLVSLETQYF
J: TRBJ2-5
D: -
V: TRBV3-1/TRBV3-2
length: 17
size: -

DNA: TGCAGCGTGGAGACCGGGGCAGATACGCAGTATTTT
CDR3: CSVETGADTQYF
J: TRBJ2-3
D: -
V: TRBV29-1
length: 12
size: -

DNA: TGCAGTGCTAGGGCTAACACTGAAGCTTTCTTT
CDR3: CSARANTEAFF
J: TRBJ1-1
D: -
V: TRBV20-1
length: 11
size: -

DNA: TGCGCCAGCAGCTTGACTCTACAGAGCTCTGGAAACACCATATATTTT
CDR3: CASSLTLQSSGNTIYF
J: TRBJ1-3
D: -
V: TRBV5-1
length: 16
size: -

DNA: TGTGCCTGGGGGGGGAGCGGGGGCAGCTCCTACAATGAGCAGTTCTTC
CDR3: CAWGGSGGSSYNEQFF
J: TRBJ2-1
D: TRBD2
V: TRBV30
length: 16
size: once

DNA: TGTGCCACCTCCCTCGGGGGGGCGACGGACACTGAAGCTTTCTTT
CDR3: CATSLGGATDTEAFF
J: TRBJ1-1
D: -
V: TRBV24-1
length: 15
size: -

DNA: TGTGCCAGCAGTTCACTAGCGGGAAGGGGCGAGCAGTACTTC
CDR3: CASSSLAGRGEQYF
J: TRBJ2-7
D: TRBD2
V: TRBV6-4
length: 14
size: -

DNA: TGTGCCAGCAGCATAGACAGGCCCCCGGGGCAAGGGCCCCAGCATTTT
CDR3: CASSIDRPPGQGPQHF
J: TRBJ1-5
D: -
V: TRBV28
length: 16
size: -

DNA: TGTGCCAGCGCTAGTGGTTATAGCAATCAGCCCCAGCATTTT
CDR3: CASASGYSNQPQHF
J: TRBJ1-5
D: -
V: TRBV28
length: 14
size: -

DNA: TGTGCCAGCAGCTTAGGTCCGGGGAGCTCCTACGAGCAGTACTTC
CDR3: CASSLGPGSSYEQYF
J: TRBJ2-7
D: -
V: TRBV7-9
length: 15
size: -